This T cell receptor (beta chain) was observed in a study of cytotoxic CD8 clonotypes in ibrutinib-treated CLL. This clone is a singleton in its sample. Repertoires were generated with immunoSEQ multiplex PCR, while TCRdb's copy carries only in-frame clones and drops some. Here the sample spans around 200,000 clones, approximately 75% being singletons. CDR1 and CDR2 (germline): MGHRA, YSYEKL. This CDR3 region has 14 residues. V lost 0 bases and J 5 bases, leaving 10 bases between the germline ends. The chain employs TRBV4-1 and TRBJ2-5; a possible D gene is TRBD1 (5 bases). This sample comprised PBMCs, obtained after 12 months of ibrutinib treatment. This TCR came from a human donor with chronic lymphocytic leukemia. CDR3 nucleotide sequence: TGCGCCAGCAGCCAAGAGCAGGGTTGGGAGACCCAGTACTTC. This translates into CASSQEQGWETQYF.